This T cell receptor beta chain was found in a study of blood T cell repertoires in COVID-19. Study-wide context: Material from acute and convalescent COVID-19 was sourced from the United States, Italy and Spain. From T cells, B-cell-depleted T cells, or PBMCs came the material, which was cDNA or gDNA.

In the source study's methods: Cell counts per sample came from amplifying reference gene primers. Clones were sequenced by immunoSEQ multiplex PCR, and TCRdb holds only the in-frame ones, with some missing. D and trimming were read from the DNA, whereas the V and J calls and clone size are those reported in that table. This table holds some 170,000 clones, more than 75% found once. CDR1 and CDR2 (germline): MNHNY, SVGAGI (reference sequence). Trimming took off 7 bases at V and 11 bases at J, with 14 bases between the two ends. This CDR3 region has 11 residues. This receptor was taken from a woman aged 70 to 79 with acute or convalescent COVID-19. Material: peripheral blood. The chain links TRBV6-6 to TRBJ1-1; tentatively, D is TRBD1 (6 bases). The CDR3 DNA reads as TGTGCCAGCACCTCCGGGGGGGCGGCTTTCTTT. Amino acid sequence: CASTSGGAAFF.